The 25 T cell receptor beta chains below all came from one sample that was sequenced in a study of blood T cell repertoires in COVID-19 (TCRdb year 2020). The library was prepared using the immunoSEQ multiplex PCR assay. Imported from immuneACCESS, the table was reduced by TCRdb to in-frame sequences with V and J called. These copies leave out some clones; in studies compared against another copy, an unresolved V gene accounts for under half, and the cause of the remainder is not known. This sample comprises about 190,000 clones, about 82% of them detected only once. The leading ten clones occupy 7% to 10% of the sample. Sequenced: PBMCs or T cells enriched from blood (not recorded which). The receptors here all came from a young woman who had recovered from COVID-19.

In DNA form, the CDR3 reads TGTGCCAGCAGCTTAGGACTAGCGGGGGGAGAGCAGTTCTTC. The encoded protein is CASSLGLAGGEQFF. This chain uses TRBV11-2 with TRBJ2-1; 13 bases agree with TRBD2. Germline CDR1 reads SGHAT; CDR2 reads FQNNGV. Trimming took 1 base from V and 10 from J; bases not matched to a gene: 1. This CDR3 has 14 amino acids.

The chain is built from TRBV19 and TRBJ1-1; D is uncertain. V was trimmed by 5 bases and J by 0 bases, leaving 13 bases between them. The germline CDR1 and CDR2 sequences are LNHDA and SQIVND (reference sequence). The CDR3 extends over 15 amino acids. The CDR3, as DNA: TGTGCCAGTAGTCGTCAGGCCAAGATGAACACTGAAGCTTTCTTT. Its translation: CASSRQAKMNTEAFF.

The J gene is TRBJ2-2, the V gene TRBV12-5; TRBD2 matches at 12 bases. This CDR3 has 16 residues. The V gene end was trimmed by 7 bases and the J gene end by 7 bases; junction bases not matched to a gene: 10. Germline loops: CDR1 LGHNT, CDR2 FRNRAP. The CDR3 here is CASAPSSGRVSGELFF. Here the CDR3 DNA reads TGTGCTAGTGCCCCATCTAGCGGGAGGGTTAGCGGGGAGCTGTTTTTT. The full variable domain, completed using reference TRBV12-5 and TRBJ2-2, is DARVTQTPRHKVTEMGQEVTMRCQPILGHNTVFWYRQTMMQGLELLAYFRNRAPLDDSGMPKDRFSAEMPDATLATLKIQPSEPRDSAVYFCASAPSSGRVSGELFFGEGSRLTVL.

The V call is TRBV29-1, the J call TRBJ2-1, with 7 bases fitting TRBD2. From germline, CDR1 is SQVTM and CDR2 ANQGSEA. This CDR3 comprises 14 residues. J gave up 7 bases and V 5 bases, and 11 bases lay outside the gene matches. CDR3 sequence: CSVITAGEGNEQFF. CDR3 in DNA: TGCAGCGTTATAACCGCGGGAGAGGGTAATGAGCAGTTCTTC.

The chain joins TRBV11-2 to TRBJ1-1; no clear D gene. Germline CDR1 SGHAT, CDR2 FQNNGV. Deletions cut 1 base from V and 4 bases from J, with 7 bases between. The CDR3 sequence is 13 residues long. The CDR3 loop is CASSLASGTEAFF. The CDR3 coding sequence is TGTGCCAGCAGCTTAGCTTCGGGCACTGAAGCTTTCTTT.

This clone was picked up one time. The chain carries TRBV21-1 and TRBJ1-4. TRBV21-1 is a pseudogene segment. The CDR3 sequence is 14 residues long. CDR3 region: CASSKRRDGEKLFF. The CDR3 DNA follows: TGTGCCAGCAGCAAACGGAGGGACGGGGAAAAACTGTTTTTT.

V and J are TRBV7-9 and TRBJ2-3; D might be TRBD2 (7 bases). The CDR3 consists of 15 residues. V shed 4 bases and J shed 3 bases, with 14 bases lying between them. Germline loops: CDR1 SEHNR, CDR2 FQNEAQ (reference sequence). The CDR3 coding sequence is TGTGCCAGCAGCTCGTCGGGGGGCAGGACAGATACGCAGTATTTT. Translating it yields CASSSSGGRTDTQYF. The full variable domain, in which reference TRBV7-9 and TRBJ2-3 provide the parts outside the CDR3, is DTGVSQNPRHKITKRGQNVTFRCDPISEHNRLYWYRQTLGQGPEFLTYFQNEAQLEKSRLLSDRFSAERPKGSFSTLEIQRTEQGDSAMYLCASSSSGGRTDTQYFGPGTRLTVL.

This chain links TRBV10-3 with TRBJ2-3, with a possible D match to TRBD2 (6 bases). Germline assignment: CDR1 ENHRY and CDR2 SYGVKD. The ends were cut back, 7 bases at V and 0 bases at J, with 8 bases in the middle. The CDR3 is 13 residues long. The CDR3 reads CAINRGSTDTQYF. In DNA form, the CDR3 reads TGTGCCATCAACCGGGGGAGCACAGATACGCAGTATTTT.

The rearrangement joins TRBV27 to TRBJ1-4, with TRBD1 matching over 11 bases. Germline lookup yields CDR1 MNHEY and CDR2 SMNVEV (reference sequence). CDR3 length equals 16 residues. Losses at the gene ends were 6 bases for V and 7 bases for J; bases not matched to a gene: 10. The CDR3 here is CASSETLGQGGEKLFF. The CDR3 coding sequence is TGTGCCAGCAGCGAGACCTTGGGACAGGGGGGTGAAAAACTGTTTTTT.

The CDR3 protein is CASSLGPPAEQYF. In DNA form, the CDR3 reads TGTGCCAGCAGCCTAGGCCCTCCCGCCGAGCAGTACTTC. The rearrangement links TRBV5-4 to TRBJ2-7; no clear D gene. The CDR3 covers 13 residues. The V gene lost 4 bases and the J gene lost 6 bases, with 14 bases spanning the gap. Germline V gene sequence: CDR1 SGHNT, CDR2 YYREEE (reference sequence).

The chain employs TRBV6-5 and TRBJ2-7; D gene unclear. Per the germline V gene, CDR1 is MNHEY and CDR2 is SVGAGI. Trimming left V 4 bases short and J 7 bases short, with 8 bases between. CDR3 length: 11 residues. CDR3 in DNA: TGTGCCAGCAGTTTTCTAGAGGAGCAGTACTTC. This sequence encodes CASSFLEEQYF.

The chain has TRBV3-1 (or the pseudogene TRBV3-2) and TRBJ2-1, with TRBD1 as a possible D gene (5 bases). Trimming shortened V by 0 bases and J by 6 bases, and 21 bases separated the two germline ends. Germline lookup yields CDR1 LGHDT and CDR2 YNNKEL (reference sequence). The CDR3 sequence is 18 residues long. The CDR3 DNA sequence: TGTGCCAGCAGCCAAGAAAGGTTTAGGACATTGCTACGCAATGAGCAGTTCTTC. The encoded protein is CASSQERFRTLLRNEQFF.

The V call is TRBV20-1, the J call TRBJ2-2; 7 bases are a match to TRBD2. Trimming at V came to 3 bases and at J to 1 base, leaving 8 bases not matched to a gene. Germline lookup yields CDR1 DFQATT and CDR2 SNEGSKA (reference sequence). This CDR3 has 16 amino acids. The CDR3 DNA reads TGCAGTGCTAGTCGGGGAGCGGGGCGGAACACCGGGGAGCTGTTTTTT. Its protein product is CSASRGAGRNTGELFF.

V gene TRBV7-9 combines with J gene TRBJ2-5, with D unresolved. CDR1 is SEHNR, CDR2 FQNEAQ, per germline (reference sequence). V lost 4 bases to trimming and J lost 1 base, with 10 bases between them. The CDR3 is made up of 14 amino acids. The DNA of the CDR3 is TGTGCCAGCAGCTACGCCCCCGGCCAAGAGACCCAGTACTTC. Its translation is CASSYAPGQETQYF.

The chain combines TRBV2 with TRBJ1-1; possibly TRBD1 for D (5 bases). V lost 5 bases, J lost 3 bases, and 13 bases lay in between. The CDR3 is made up of 14 amino acids. The V gene's germline CDR1 is SNHLY and CDR2 FYNNEI. The CDR3, as DNA: TGTGCCAGCAGTAAAACTATGACAGACACTGAAGCTTTCTTT. Its translation is CASSKTMTDTEAFF.

V and J are TRBV7-9 and TRBJ2-7, with 8 bases lining up with TRBD1. Per the germline V gene, CDR1 is SEHNR and CDR2 is FQNEAQ (reference sequence). The CDR3 runs 14 residues. With V trimmed by 1 base and J by 6 bases, 5 bases remained unmatched. The CDR3 loop reads CASSLGQGAGEQYF. CDR3 in DNA: TGTGCCAGCAGCTTAGGGCAGGGGGCCGGCGAGCAGTACTTC.

The chain recombines TRBV5-4 with TRBJ1-1; the D is unclear. V lost 4 bases to trimming and J lost 1 base, with 8 bases between them. This CDR3 region has 13 residues. Germline V gene sequence: CDR1 SGHNT, CDR2 YYREEE (reference sequence). This CDR3 is CASSPSENTEAFF. CDR3 DNA: TGTGCCAGCAGCCCATCAGAGAACACTGAAGCTTTCTTT.

This clone was counted a single time. This rearrangement joins TRBV27 to TRBJ1-3; TRBD1 matches 7 bases. With 5 bases clipped from V and 0 bases from J, the junction kept 10 bases outside the gene matches. The CDR3 is made up of 17 amino acids. Germline V CDR1 and CDR2: MNHEY, SMNVEV (reference sequence). The CDR3 DNA follows: TGTGCCAGCAGTCGCGTAGGGACAGCTTTCTCTGGAAACACCATATATTTT. This gives the protein CASSRVGTAFSGNTIYF.

The chain links TRBV3-1 (or the pseudogene TRBV3-2) to TRBJ2-7; D perhaps matches TRBD2 (5 bases). Per the germline V gene, CDR1 is LGHDT and CDR2 is YNNKEL (reference sequence). The V end lost 5 bases, the J end lost 3 bases, and 5 bases lay between the germline ends. The CDR3 consists of 11 residues. The CDR3, as DNA: TGTGCCAGCAGCGGGAGCTACGAGCAGTACTTC. It codes for CASSGSYEQYF.

The CDR3 DNA follows: TGTGCCAGCAGCTTAGGGACAGAGCGCGAGCAGTACTTC. Translation gives CASSLGTEREQYF. This sequence joins TRBV7-2 and TRBJ2-7; D is possibly TRBD1 (6 bases). The V end lost 1 base, the J end lost 6 bases, and 10 bases lay between the germline ends. Germline V CDR1 and CDR2: SGHTA, FQGNSA. The CDR3 totals 13 residues.

This clone has just a few counts. This chain links TRBV5-1 with TRBJ1-2; the D gene is possibly TRBD1 (5 bases). V lost 5 bases, J lost 1 base, and 18 bases lay in between. There are 16 residues in the CDR3. Germline V lookup: CDR1 SGHRS, CDR2 YFSETQ. In DNA, the CDR3 is TGCGCCAGCAGGTCGTCTCAAGGGGCGAGTAACTATGGCTACACCTTC. Translation gives CASRSSQGASNYGYTF.

Here the CDR3 reads CASSQDRASGFAGQGSSPLHF. The CDR3, as DNA: TGCGCCAGCAGCCAAGATCGCGCCTCGGGATTCGCCGGACAGGGGAGTTCACCCCTCCACTTT. V and J are TRBV4-1 and TRBJ1-6; TRBD1 matches 9 bases. Germline CDR1 reads MGHRA; CDR2 reads YSYEKL. The V gene end was trimmed by 0 bases and the J gene end by 9 bases; junction bases not matched to a gene: 21. This CDR3 spans 21 amino acids.

This sequence joins TRBV9 and TRBJ1-2; no reliable D call. CDR1 and CDR2 from the germline V gene are SGDLS and YYNGEE. Deletions cut 5 bases from V and 0 bases from J, with 35 bases between. This CDR3 spans 22 amino acids. CDR3 sequence: CASSSPRDITRRESSANYGYTF. The DNA for the CDR3 is TGTGCCAGCAGTTCACCTAGAGATATAACACGACGGGAGTCCTCAGCTAACTATGGCTACACCTTC.

The chain employs TRBV5-6 and TRBJ1-2; D remains unclear. Germline CDR1 SGHDT, CDR2 YYEEEE. The CDR3 runs 16 residues. V was cut by 0 bases and J by 0 bases, with 12 bases left in between. The CDR3, as DNA: TGTGCCAGCAGCTTGGCTCCGGCCGGGACTAACTATGGCTACACCTTC. Encoded protein: CASSLAPAGTNYGYTF.

The gene calls are TRBV7-8 and TRBJ2-3, with a possible D match to TRBD2 (5 bases). Per germline, CDR1 SGHVS and CDR2 FQNEAQ. This CDR3 region has 17 residues. The V end lost 1 base, the J end lost 0 bases, and 14 bases lay between the germline ends. The CDR3 sequence: CASSLDVGAPSTDTQYF. CDR3 in DNA: TGTGCCAGCAGCTTAGATGTGGGAGCCCCTAGCACAGATACGCAGTATTTT.